A single sample gave rise to the 18 T cell receptor beta chains below, sequenced in a study of blood T cell repertoires in COVID-19. Some clones are missing from TCRdb's copy, which holds only in-frame ones; the method was immunoSEQ multiplex PCR. The data contain approximately 150,000 clones, 65% to 85% of them singletons. The sequenced sample consisted of peripheral blood. The receptors were sampled from a woman aged 55 to 70 with acute or convalescent COVID-19.

The V call is TRBV6-4, the J call TRBJ2-7; D uncertain. Trimming cost V 11 bases and J 3 bases, with 5 bases left between them. Germline lookup yields CDR1 MRHNA and CDR2 SNTAGT. The CDR3 is 9 amino acids. CDR3 loop: CAHHYEQYF. Written as DNA, the CDR3 is TGTGCCCATCACTACGAGCAGTACTTC.

V gene TRBV9 combines with J gene TRBJ1-1; maybe TRBD1 (6 bases). This CDR3 spans 18 amino acids. The germline V and J ends were trimmed by 0 bases and 4 bases, with 22 bases remaining between them. Germline V gene lookup returns CDR1 SGDLS and CDR2 YYNGEE. CDR3 coding DNA: TGTGCCAGCAGCGTAGTCCAAGGGGGAGCAGGGTGGGGCACTGAAGCTTTCTTT. Translation: CASSVVQGGAGWGTEAFF. Using reference TRBV9 and TRBJ1-1 for the parts outside the CDR3, the full variable domain is DSGVTQTPKHLITATGQRVTLRCSPRSGDLSVYWYQQSLDQGLQFLIQYYNGEERAKGNILERFSAQQFPDLHSELNLSSLELGDSALYFCASSVVQGGAGWGTEAFFGQGTRLTVV.

The table lists this clone with a few counts. The V and J genes are TRBV2 and TRBJ2-1; 7 bases are a match to TRBD2. V shed 6 bases and J 4 bases; nucleotides not matched to a gene: 9. The CDR3 loop spans 15 amino acids. Germline V gene lookup returns CDR1 SNHLY and CDR2 FYNNEI. The CDR3 sequence is CASSAGVYGYNEQFF. The CDR3 DNA reads as TGTGCCAGCAGCGCGGGGGTGTATGGTTACAATGAGCAGTTCTTC.

V usage is TRBV2 and J usage is TRBJ2-7, with D maybe TRBD2 (5 bases). The germline V gene encodes CDR1 SNHLY and CDR2 FYNNEI. The length of the CDR3 is 13 residues. V lost 3 bases, J lost 3 bases, and 9 bases lay in between. In DNA, the CDR3 is TGTGCCAGCAGTGAGCCGGGGAACTACGAGCAGTACTTC. It codes for CASSEPGNYEQYF.

The chain couples TRBV28 to TRBJ2-5; 11 nucleotides line up with TRBD2. V shed 6 bases and J 3 bases; nucleotides not matched to a gene: 3. The CDR3 covers 14 residues. Germline V lookup: CDR1 MDHEN, CDR2 SYDVKM. The chain's CDR3 is CASSRSGREETQYF. The CDR3 DNA reads as TGTGCCAGCAGCCGTAGCGGGAGGGAAGAGACCCAGTACTTC.

The chain is built from TRBV4-1 and TRBJ2-2; perhaps TRBD1 as D (6 bases). CDR1 and CDR2 (germline): MGHRA, YSYEKL. The CDR3 sequence is 13 residues long. V gave up 4 bases and J gave up 6 bases, with 9 bases separating them. In DNA form, the CDR3 reads TGCGCCAGCAGCCCAAGGGGGTCCGGGGAGCTGTTTTTT. Its translation is CASSPRGSGELFF.

The chain carries TRBV5-1 and TRBJ1-1; 9 positions match TRBD1. The CDR3 sequence is 15 residues long. Trimming at V came to 4 bases and at J to 0 bases, leaving 4 bases not matched to a gene. The germline V gene has CDR1 SGHRS and CDR2 YFSETQ. The CDR3 reads CASSLRQGVNTEAFF. The DNA for the CDR3 is TGCGCCAGCAGCCTAAGACAGGGGGTGAACACTGAAGCTTTCTTT. Filled out from reference TRBV5-1 and TRBJ1-1, the complete variable domain reads KAGVTQTPRYLIKTRGQQVTLSCSPISGHRSVSWYQQTPGQGLQFLFEYFSETQRNKGNFPGRFSGRQFSNSRSEMNVSTLELGDSALYLCASSLRQGVNTEAFFGQGTRLTVV.

The chain employs TRBV11-3 and TRBJ2-3, with 11 bases that match TRBD2. CDR1 is SGHNT and CDR2 is YENEEA in the germline V gene. The length of the CDR3 is 13 residues. The trim removed 3 bases at V and 12 bases at J, leaving 5 bases unmatched. DNA for the CDR3: TGTGCCAGCAGCTTTGGACTAGCGGGTCTACAGTATTTT. It encodes CASSFGLAGLQYF.

The chain is built from TRBV10-1 and TRBJ2-1, with 8 nucleotides matching TRBD2. V gave up 9 bases and J gave up 5 bases; unmatched junction bases: 6. CDR3 length: 13 amino acids. Germline CDR1 WNHNN, CDR2 SYGVQD (reference sequence). CDR3: CASGLAGDNEQFF. As DNA, the CDR3 is TGCGCCAGTGGACTAGCCGGGGACAATGAGCAGTTCTTC.

The V call is TRBV7-3, the J call TRBJ2-3, with 9 bases aligning to TRBD1. The CDR3 contains 17 residues. The V gene end was trimmed by 4 bases and the J gene end by 1 base; junction bases not matched to a gene: 9. CDR1 and CDR2 (germline): SGHTA, FQGTGA. The DNA of the CDR3 is TGTGCCAGCAGCTCGGGACAGGGAAGCGTCCGCACAGATACGCAGTATTTT. This codes for CASSSGQGSVRTDTQYF.

The chain employs TRBV7-9 and TRBJ1-1, with no clear D. Germline values: CDR1 SEHNR, CDR2 FQNEAQ (reference sequence). V lost 7 bases and J lost 10, with 22 bases in between. The CDR3 extends over 14 amino acids. The CDR3 spells CASTLPAVVGRAFF. In nucleotides, the CDR3 is TGTGCCAGCACCCTCCCCGCGGTGGTTGGAAGAGCTTTCTTT.

This CDR3 reads CASGRTTSYEQYF. The CDR3 DNA reads TGTGCCAGCGGCCGGACAACATCCTACGAGCAGTACTTC. The chain has TRBV18 and TRBJ2-7; maybe TRBD1 (5 bases). The CDR3 contains 13 residues. The V gene's germline CDR1 is KGHSH and CDR2 LQKENI. Trimming left V 8 bases short and J 1 base short, with 12 bases between.

This sequence joins TRBV19 and TRBJ1-1; the D is unclear. The CDR3 sequence is 16 residues long. Germline loops: CDR1 LNHDA, CDR2 SQIVND (reference sequence). The V end was cut by 0 bases, the J end by 1 base, with 12 bases between. CDR3 loop: CASSIDQRTGNTEAFF. The CDR3 nucleotides read TGTGCCAGTAGTATAGATCAGCGGACGGGGAACACTGAAGCTTTCTTT.

The rearrangement links TRBV6-5 to TRBJ2-2; 9 bases match TRBD2. Germline CDR1 and CDR2: MNHEY and SVGAGI. Trimming took 10 bases from V and 4 from J; bases not matched to a gene: 7. CDR3 length equals 14 residues. In nucleotides, the CDR3 is TGTGCCATCAGACTAGCGGCCGGCACCGGGGAGCTGTTTTTT. Amino acids: CAIRLAAGTGELFF.

The chain couples TRBV7-8 to TRBJ1-5, with D possibly being TRBD1 (5 bases). V shed 5 bases and J shed 5 bases, with 19 bases lying between them. The CDR3 runs 16 residues. Germline V gene data show CDR1 as SGHVS and CDR2 as FQNEAQ. CDR3 sequence (DNA): TGTGCCAGCAGCCATAAGCCTCGGGGGGGGGATCAGCCCCAGCATTTT. Translated, it gives CASSHKPRGGDQPQHF.

This sequence joins TRBV27 and TRBJ2-1, with a tentative D call TRBD2 (6 bases). The CDR3 consists of 16 residues. V shed 6 bases and J shed 8 bases, with 23 bases lying between them. Germline V gene sequence: CDR1 MNHEY, CDR2 SMNVEV (reference sequence). CDR3 nucleotides: TGTGCCAGCAGACCTCGACTAGGAGTGTACTTCGATGAGCAGTTCTTC. The encoded protein is CASRPRLGVYFDEQFF.

The rearrangement uses TRBV19 and TRBJ2-7, with 10 positions matching TRBD2. Germline assignment: CDR1 LNHDA and CDR2 SQIVND (reference sequence). V lost 5 bases, J lost 4 bases, and 11 bases stayed unmatched. The CDR3 is 16 residues long. The CDR3: CASSELAGPVPYEQYF. The CDR3 DNA is TGTGCCAGTAGTGAACTAGCGGGGCCTGTGCCTTACGAGCAGTACTTC. The variable domain in full, completed from reference TRBV19 and TRBJ2-7, reads DGGITQSPKYLFRKEGQNVTLSCEQNLNHDAMYWYRQDPGQGLRLIYYSQIVNDFQKGDIAEGYSVSREKKESFPLTVTSAQKNPTAFYLCASSELAGPVPYEQYFGPGTRLTVT.

V and J are TRBV3-1 (or the pseudogene TRBV3-2) and TRBJ2-1, with 8 positions matching TRBD1. The V gene's germline CDR1 is LGHDT and CDR2 YNNKEL (reference sequence). V lost 2 bases to trimming and J lost 9 bases; unmatched junction nucleotides: 6. This CDR3 is built from 14 residues. CDR3 DNA sequence: TGTGCCAGCAGCCAACGACAGGGGCGAGGTGAGCAGTTCTTC. It codes for CASSQRQGRGEQFF.